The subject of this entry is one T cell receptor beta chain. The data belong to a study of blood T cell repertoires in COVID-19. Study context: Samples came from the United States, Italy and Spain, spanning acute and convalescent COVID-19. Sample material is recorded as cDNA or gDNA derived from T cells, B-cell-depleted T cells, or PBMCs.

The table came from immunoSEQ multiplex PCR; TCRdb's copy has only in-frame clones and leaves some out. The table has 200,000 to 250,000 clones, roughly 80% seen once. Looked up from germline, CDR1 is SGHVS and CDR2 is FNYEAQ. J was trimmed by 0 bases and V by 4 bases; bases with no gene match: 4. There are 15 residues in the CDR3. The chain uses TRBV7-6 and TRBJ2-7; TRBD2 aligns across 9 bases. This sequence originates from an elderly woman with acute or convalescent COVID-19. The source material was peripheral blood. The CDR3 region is CASSSLTSGSYEQYF. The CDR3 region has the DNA TGTGCCAGCAGCTCCTTGACTAGCGGCTCCTACGAGCAGTACTTC. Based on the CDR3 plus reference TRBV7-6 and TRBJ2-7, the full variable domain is GAGVSQSPRYKVTKRGQDVALRCDPISGHVSLYWYRQALGQGPEFLTYFNYEAQQDKSGLPNDRFSAERPEGSISTLTIQRTEQRDSAMYRCASSSLTSGSYEQYFGPGTRLTVT.